This T cell receptor beta chain was captured by sequencing in a study of molecular identifiers for immune sequencing clone quantification. At the level of the study: In replicates, RNA taken from approximately 20,000 or 100,000 naive CD8 cells was divided five ways, and four portions underwent sequencing.

Input for naive CD8 libraries was about 18,000 to 1,000,000 sorted cells; the RNA fraction used was 10%, 30% or 50%. CD8+CD4-CCR7+CD45RA+ cells were sorted as naive CD8 T cells. TCRdb fed the PCR reads into MiXCR, producing one record per CDR3 protein. The sample has hundreds of thousands of distinct CDR3 sequences; around 25% are singletons. This clonotype was observed at least ten times. V lost 4 bases and J lost 4; bases outside the gene matches: 11. Germline CDR1 and CDR2: SGHRS and YFSETQ. The CDR3 extends over 15 amino acids. The sample taken for sequencing was naive CD8+ T cells from blood, with Jurkat cell RNA spiked in. As for subset: FACS-sorted CD8+CD4-CCR7+CD45RA+ naive T cells. The rearrangement joins TRBV5-1 to TRBJ2-7, with 7 bases that match TRBD2. The origin of this receptor is a human donor in good health. Some libraries in this study had Jurkat cell RNA spiked in. The CDR3 sequence is CASSQSTGGSYEQYF. DNA for the CDR3: TGCGCCAGCAGCCAATCCACGGGGGGTTCATACGAGCAGTACTTC. The whole variable domain, filled in from reference TRBV5-1 and TRBJ2-7, reads KAGVTQTPRYLIKTRGQQVTLSCSPISGHRSVSWYQQTPGQGLQFLFEYFSETQRNKGNFPGRFSGRQFSNSRSEMNVSTLELGDSALYLCASSQSTGGSYEQYFGPGTRLTVT.